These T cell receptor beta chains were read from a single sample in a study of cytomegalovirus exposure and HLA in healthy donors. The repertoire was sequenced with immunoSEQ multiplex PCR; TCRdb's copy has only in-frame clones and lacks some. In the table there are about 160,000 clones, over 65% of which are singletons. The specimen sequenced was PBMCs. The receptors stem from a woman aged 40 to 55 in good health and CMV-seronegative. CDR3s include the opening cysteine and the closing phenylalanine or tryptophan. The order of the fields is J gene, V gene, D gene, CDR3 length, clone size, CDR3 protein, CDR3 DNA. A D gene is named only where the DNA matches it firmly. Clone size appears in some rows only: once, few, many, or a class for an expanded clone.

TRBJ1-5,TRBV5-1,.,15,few,CASSLGMTGDQPQHF,TGCGCCAGCAGCTTGGGTATGACCGGGGATCAGCCCCAGCATTTT
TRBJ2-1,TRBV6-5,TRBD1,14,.,CASTKDRGGNEQFF,TGTGCCAGCACGAAAGACAGGGGTGGCAATGAGCAGTTCTTC
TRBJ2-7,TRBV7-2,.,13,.,CASSLVGGYEQYF,TGTGCCAGCAGCTTAGTCGGGGGCTACGAGCAGTACTTC
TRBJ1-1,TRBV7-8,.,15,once,CASNTHPLGGTGKYF,TGTGCCAGCAACACCCACCCCTTGGGAGGGACCGGGAAATATTTT
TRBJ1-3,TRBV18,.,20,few,CASSPNSISLVGAFGNTIYF,TGTGCCAGCTCACCTAACTCTATTTCACTGGTGGGGGCCTTTGGAAACACCATATATTTT
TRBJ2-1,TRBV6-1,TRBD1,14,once,CASSGTGFGYEQFF,TGTGCCAGCAGTGGGACAGGGTTTGGCTATGAGCAGTTCTTC
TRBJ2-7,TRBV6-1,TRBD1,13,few,CASSAQGAYEQYF,TGTGCCAGCAGCGCACAGGGGGCCTACGAGCAGTACTTC
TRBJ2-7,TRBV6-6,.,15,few,CASSYQQTGAYEQYF,TGTGCCAGCAGTTACCAACAGACAGGAGCCTACGAGCAGTACTTC
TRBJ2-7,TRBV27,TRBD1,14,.,CASSLGTGSYEQYF,TGTGCCAGCAGTTTGGGGACAGGGTCTTACGAGCAGTACTTC
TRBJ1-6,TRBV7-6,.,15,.,CASSLGGATYSPLHF,TGTGCCAGCAGCTTAGGTGGGGCTACCTATTCACCCCTCCACTTT
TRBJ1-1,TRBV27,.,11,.,CASGPDTEAFF,TGTGCCAGCGGTCCAGACACTGAAGCTTTCTTT
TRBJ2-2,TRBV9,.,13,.,CASSPSRTGELFF,TGTGCCAGCAGCCCCTCGAGGACCGGGGAGCTGTTTTTT
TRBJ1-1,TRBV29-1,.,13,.,CSVERGFNTEAFF,TGCAGCGTTGAAAGGGGTTTCAACACTGAAGCTTTCTTT
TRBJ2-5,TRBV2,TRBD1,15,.,CASSEKGAFRETQYF,TGTGCCAGCAGTGAAAAGGGGGCGTTTAGGGAGACCCAGTACTTC
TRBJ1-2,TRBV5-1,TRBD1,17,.,CASSPRGRGSGGYGYTF,TGCGCCAGCAGCCCAAGGGGCAGGGGGAGTGGCGGCTATGGCTACACCTTC
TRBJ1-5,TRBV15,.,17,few,CATSRGGATGRDQPQHF,TGTGCCACCAGCAGAGGGGGGGCCACAGGGAGGGATCAGCCCCAGCATTTT
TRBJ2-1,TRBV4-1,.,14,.,CASSQAGYGNEQFF,TGCGCCAGCAGCCAAGCGGGGTATGGGAATGAGCAGTTCTTC
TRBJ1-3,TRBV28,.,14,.,CASSPPQGGNTIYF,TGTGCCAGCAGTCCACCCCAGGGTGGAAACACCATATATTTT
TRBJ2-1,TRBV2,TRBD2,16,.,CASSDLGRGALAEQFF,TGTGCCAGCAGTGACTTAGGGCGGGGGGCTCTCGCTGAGCAGTTCTTC
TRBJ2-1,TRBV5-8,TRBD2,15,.,CASRIVTSGYNEQFF,TGTGCCAGCAGAATAGTGACTAGCGGATACAATGAGCAGTTCTTC
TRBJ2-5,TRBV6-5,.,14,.,CASSSTTESETQYF,TGTGCCAGCAGTTCGACTACCGAATCCGAGACCCAGTACTTC
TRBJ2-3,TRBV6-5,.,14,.,CASKTAVSTDTQYF,TGTGCCAGCAAAACCGCGGTCTCCACAGATACGCAGTATTTT
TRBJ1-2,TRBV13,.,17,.,CASSLVFGERNFYGYTF,TGTGCCAGCAGCTTAGTTTTTGGAGAGCGAAATTTCTATGGCTACACCTTC
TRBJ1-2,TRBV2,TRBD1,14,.,CASSESRTGGGYTF,TGTGCCAGCAGTGAAAGTAGGACAGGCGGTGGCTACACCTTC
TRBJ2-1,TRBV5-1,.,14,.,CASSLGGVPNEQFF,TGCGCCAGCAGCTTGGGGGGCGTCCCTAATGAGCAGTTCTTC
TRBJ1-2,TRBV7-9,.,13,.,CASSFFRGSGYTF,TGTGCCAGCAGCTTCTTCAGGGGTTCTGGCTACACCTTC
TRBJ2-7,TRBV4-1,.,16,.,CASSQEYSTPLYEQYF,TGCGCCAGCAGCCAGGAATACTCGACACCCCTCTACGAGCAGTACTTC
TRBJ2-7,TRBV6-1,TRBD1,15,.,CASSEVPDRAYEQYF,TGTGCCAGCAGTGAAGTTCCGGACAGGGCCTACGAGCAGTACTTC
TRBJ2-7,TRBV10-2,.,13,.,CASSRSAGSEQYF,TGCGCCAGCAGTAGGTCGGCGGGGTCCGAGCAGTACTTC
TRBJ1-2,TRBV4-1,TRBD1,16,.,CASSQGAGQGIYGYTF,TGCGCCAGCAGCCAAGGGGCGGGACAGGGGATCTATGGCTACACCTTC
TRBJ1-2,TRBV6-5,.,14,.,CASSYSGRDYGYTF,TGTGCCAGCAGTTACTCAGGCAGGGACTATGGCTACACCTTC
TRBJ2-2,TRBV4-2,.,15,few,CASSQEAGANGELFF,TGTGCCAGCAGCCAAGAGGCAGGGGCGAACGGGGAGCTGTTTTTT